Detailed here is one TCR beta chain. The sample originates from a study of blood T cell repertoires in COVID-19. Profiled with immunoSEQ multiplex PCR; TCRdb holds only in-frame clones, not every one. This table holds about 180,000 clones, approximately 81% found once. This receptor was taken from a woman in her forties with acute COVID-19. Sample: PBMCs or T cells enriched from blood (not recorded which).

The CDR3 nucleotides are TGTGCCAGTTCGGGACAGGCGAACACTGAAGCTTTCTTT. This codes for CASSGQANTEAFF. The V gene is TRBV18, the J gene TRBJ1-1; 8 positions match TRBD1. The CDR3 has 13 amino acids. V shed 9 bases, J shed 1 base, and the junction held 4 bases outside the gene matches. Per germline, CDR1 KGHSH and CDR2 LQKENI.